Each of the 32 T cell receptor beta chains below was sequenced from the same sample in a study of T cell repertoires in cytomegalovirus infection. MiXCR, applied by TCRdb to the reads, yields one record per CDR3 protein. The sample includes around 140,000 distinct CDR3 sequences, 30% to 40% of them seen just once. These receptors lack a known antigen. The specimen comprised CD8+ T cells from cultured PBMCs, sampled from culture after CMV antigen stimulation. The origin of the receptors is a human donor in good health (CMV status not recorded). Some clones in this sample may be carry-over from other donors' samples.

Only a few counts were recorded for this clonotype. The rearrangement uses TRBV20-1 and TRBJ2-5; a weak D match, TRBD2 (7 bases). Between the trimmed V and J ends, which lost 0 bases and 5 bases, there was a span of 19 bases. The V gene's germline CDR1 is DFQATT and CDR2 SNEGSKA (reference sequence). The CDR3 runs to 16 residues. CDR3 DNA sequence: TGCAGTGCTAGAGATGTCGGCGGGGGACATGTTGAGACCCAGTACTTC. Translating gives CSARDVGGGHVETQYF.

This chain connects TRBV12-3 or TRBV12-4 to TRBJ1-6; D gene unclear. Trimming left V 3 bases short and J 6 bases short, with 9 bases between. This CDR3 is built from 14 residues. The CDR3 DNA reads as TGTGCCAGCAGTTTCCCCGGGCCTAATTCACCCCTCCACTTT. Translating gives CASSFPGPNSPLHF.

This clonotype has just a few counts. The CDR3 sequence: CASSQVTEWDGYTF. DNA for the CDR3: TGTGCCAGCAGCCAAGTGACAGAGTGGGATGGCTACACCTTC. The J gene is TRBJ1-2, the V gene TRBV4-2; TRBD1 might be the D (5 bases). The CDR3 runs to 14 residues. The V end lost 1 base, the J end lost 6 bases, and 12 bases lay between the germline ends. Germline values: CDR1 LGHNA, CDR2 YNFKEQ.

The rearrangement links TRBV20-1 to TRBJ2-7, with D hard to call. The CDR3 runs 13 residues. Germline CDR1 and CDR2: DFQATT and SNEGSKA (reference sequence). With 2 bases removed from V and 3 bases from J, the gap between germline ends came to 11 bases. The CDR3 sequence: CSARPGLFYEQYF. The CDR3 coding sequence is TGCAGTGCTAGACCCGGGTTATTCTACGAGCAGTACTTC.

The CDR3 here is CASSGVDSTNTGELFF. The CDR3 DNA reads TGTGCCAGCAGCGGGGTTGACAGTACGAACACCGGGGAGCTGTTTTTT. The J gene is TRBJ2-2, the V gene TRBV7-9; possibly TRBD1 for D (5 bases). The germline gives CDR1 SEHNR, CDR2 FQNEAQ (reference sequence). V was cut by 5 bases and J by 0 bases, with 13 bases left in between. The CDR3 consists of 16 residues.

The sample holds a few counts of this clonotype. This chain links TRBV11-1 with TRBJ2-7; perhaps TRBD2 as D (7 bases). This CDR3 is built from 15 residues. Germline assignment: CDR1 SGHAT and CDR2 FQDESV (reference sequence). V was pared by 2 bases and J by 7 bases, with 18 bases between. The CDR3 reads CASSLSYGGLREQYF. CDR3 nucleotides: TGTGCCAGCAGCTTAAGTTACGGGGGGCTTCGGGAGCAGTACTTC. Filled out from reference TRBV11-1 and TRBJ2-7, the complete variable domain reads EAEVAQSPRYKITEKSQAVAFWCDPISGHATLYWYRQILGQGPELLVQFQDESVVDDSQLPKDRFSAERLKGVDSTLKIQPAELGDSAMYLCASSLSYGGLREQYFGPGTRLTVT.

With regard to this clonotype: Its ends do not fully match the called genes, so a read error is possible. The chain links TRBV12-3 or TRBV12-4 to TRBJ1-3; no definite D call. This CDR3 contains 13 residues. CDR3 sequence (DNA): TGTGCCAGCAGCTCCCGAACTGGCAACACCATATATTTT. Its translation is CASSSRTGNTIYF.

The rearrangement uses TRBV28 and TRBJ2-2, with D unclear. V lost 5 bases, J lost 4 bases, and 11 bases lay in between. There are 14 residues in the CDR3. CDR1 and CDR2 (germline): MDHEN, SYDVKM. CDR3: CASSPMIGTGELFF. DNA of the CDR3: TGTGCCAGCAGTCCGATGATTGGCACCGGGGAGCTGTTTTTT.

The chain employs TRBV25-1 and TRBJ1-1; perhaps TRBD1 as D (6 bases). Germline CDR1 is MGHDK and CDR2 is SYGVNS. The ends were cut back, 6 bases at V and 1 base at J, with 12 bases in the middle. This CDR3 has 14 residues. CDR3 region: CASSPGARNTEAFF. CDR3 bases: TGTGCCAGCAGCCCAGGGGCGAGGAACACTGAAGCTTTCTTT.

This clonotype has at least ten counts. The chain joins TRBV28 to TRBJ1-4, with 8 bases lining up with TRBD1. The V gene end was trimmed by 1 base and the J gene end by 6 bases; junction bases not matched to a gene: 7. The V gene's germline CDR1 is MDHEN and CDR2 SYDVKM. The CDR3 is made up of 16 amino acids. The CDR3 region is CASSLSLTGADEKLFF. In nucleotides, the CDR3 is TGTGCCAGCAGTTTATCTCTGACAGGGGCGGATGAAAAACTGTTTTTT.

At least ten counts were recorded for this clonotype. The rearrangement joins TRBV6-1 to TRBJ2-7; D might be TRBD1 (5 bases). Germline V gene sequence: CDR1 MNHNS, CDR2 SASEGT. Between the trimmed V and J ends, which lost 2 bases and 2 bases, there was a span of 16 bases. The CDR3 is 16 amino acids. The DNA for the CDR3 is TGTGCCAGCAGTGAAATAAACTGGCCAGGGCCCTACGAGCAGTACTTC. It codes for CASSEINWPGPYEQYF.

Ten or more counts support this clonotype. The gene calls are TRBV7-8 and TRBJ2-3, with a weak D call TRBD2 (6 bases). The V end was cut by 3 bases, the J end by 3 bases, with 10 bases between. This CDR3 has 14 amino acids. Germline loops: CDR1 SGHVS, CDR2 FQNEAQ. For the CDR3, the DNA is TGTGCCAGCAGCTTTCGGGCGGGGACAGATACGCAGTATTTT. Its translation: CASSFRAGTDTQYF.

This clonotype occurred a few times. The chain employs TRBV19 and TRBJ1-5; D remains unclear. Per germline, CDR1 LNHDA and CDR2 SQIVND (reference sequence). The germline V and J ends were trimmed by 10 bases and 0 bases, with 13 bases remaining between them. The CDR3 runs 14 residues. This CDR3 is CATLDGNSNQPQHF. The CDR3 DNA follows: TGTGCCACCCTGGACGGGAATAGCAATCAGCCCCAGCATTTT. Looking up the rest from reference TRBV19 and TRBJ1-5 gives the full variable domain: DGGITQSPKYLFRKEGQNVTLSCEQNLNHDAMYWYRQDPGQGLRLIYYSQIVNDFQKGDIAEGYSVSREKKESFPLTVTSAQKNPTAFYLCATLDGNSNQPQHFGDGTRLSIL.

The chain combines TRBV11-1 with TRBJ1-1; D is unclear. V lost 6 bases and J 3 bases, leaving 11 bases between the germline ends. The CDR3 is 13 amino acids. CDR1 and CDR2 from the germline V gene are SGHAT and FQDESV (reference sequence). In nucleotides, the CDR3 is TGTGCCAGCAGTCTGCTGGGTGACACTGAAGCTTTCTTT. This codes for CASSLLGDTEAFF.

The genes are TRBV27 and TRBJ1-5; D unresolved. V lost 2 bases to trimming and J lost 3 bases, with 11 bases between them. This CDR3 is 15 amino acids long. Germline V lookup: CDR1 MNHEY, CDR2 SMNVEV (reference sequence). In DNA form, the CDR3 reads TGTGCCAGCAGTTTAAGGCACCCGACCAATCAGCCCCAGCATTTT. Its translation: CASSLRHPTNQPQHF.

This clonotype was seen a handful of times. V is TRBV13 and J is TRBJ2-7; 11 bases are shared with TRBD1. In germline, CDR1 is PRHDT, CDR2 FYEKMQ (reference sequence). CDR3 length: 15 amino acids. Losses at the gene ends were 1 base for V and 3 bases for J; bases not matched to a gene: 2. CDR3 DNA: TGTGCCAGCAGCTTAGAGGGACAGGGGGTCTACGAGCAGTACTTC. This translates into CASSLEGQGVYEQYF.

The chain carries TRBV12-3 or TRBV12-4 and TRBJ2-3; a possible D gene is TRBD2 (5 bases). V lost 3 bases to trimming and J lost 0 bases, with 13 bases between them. The CDR3 totals 16 residues. The DNA for the CDR3 is TGTGCCAGCAGTTTTAAAGCGGTGGCGAGCACAGATACGCAGTATTTT. The encoded protein is CASSFKAVASTDTQYF.

The genes are TRBV7-9 and TRBJ2-3, with 7 nucleotides matching TRBD1. Germline V gene data show CDR1 as SEHNR and CDR2 as FQNEAQ (reference sequence). V lost 3 bases, J lost 2 bases, and 2 bases stayed unmatched. The CDR3 is made up of 14 amino acids. In nucleotides, the CDR3 is TGTGCCAGCAGCTTCGGACAGGCCACAGATACGCAGTATTTT. Protein product: CASSFGQATDTQYF.

This clonotype was observed a handful of times. V and J are TRBV16 and TRBJ2-7; D call uncertain. With 6 bases removed from V and 1 base from J, the gap between germline ends came to 13 bases. Germline V gene sequence: CDR1 KGHSY, CDR2 FQNENV. The CDR3 sequence is 14 residues long. The CDR3 is CASSWKAESYEQYF. CDR3 bases: TGTGCCAGCAGTTGGAAGGCTGAGTCCTACGAGCAGTACTTC.

The genes are TRBV6-1 and TRBJ1-6; TRBD1 matches at 9 bases. Per the germline V gene, CDR1 is MNHNS and CDR2 is SASEGT. V trimming: 2 bases; J trimming: 8 bases; junction bases outside the gene matches: 4. CDR3 length: 15 amino acids. The CDR3 here is CASSETGGFDSPLHF. In DNA form, the CDR3 reads TGTGCCAGCAGTGAAACAGGGGGCTTCGATTCACCCCTCCACTTT.

V is TRBV10-2 and J is TRBJ1-1; perhaps TRBD1 as D (5 bases). From germline, CDR1 is WSHSY and CDR2 SAAADI. This CDR3 region has 13 residues. The V and J ends lost 9 bases and 4 bases respectively, with 15 bases between them. The DNA for the CDR3 is TGCGCCAGGGCTCAAGGGGTTGGCACTGAAGCTTTCTTT. This sequence encodes CARAQGVGTEAFF.

V is TRBV11-1 and J is TRBJ2-5, with D perhaps matching TRBD1 or TRBD2 (5 bases each). Trimming removed 1 base at V and 4 bases at J, with 16 bases between. The CDR3 extends over 16 amino acids. Germline lookup yields CDR1 SGHAT and CDR2 FQDESV (reference sequence). The CDR3: CASSLEFVGASETQYF. In DNA, the CDR3 is TGTGCCAGCAGCTTAGAATTCGTCGGGGCGTCAGAGACCCAGTACTTC.

The V and J genes are TRBV12-3 or TRBV12-4 and TRBJ2-7; D gene unclear. V gave up 0 bases and J gave up 7 bases, with 4 bases separating them. The CDR3 contains 11 residues. CDR3 nucleotide sequence: TGTGCCAGCAGTTTAGCATGGGAGCAGTACTTC. Its translation: CASSLAWEQYF.

The chain employs TRBV27 and TRBJ2-7, with a tentative D call TRBD2 (7 bases). Germline values: CDR1 MNHEY, CDR2 SMNVEV (reference sequence). The CDR3 is 13 amino acids. Trimming stripped 7 bases from V and 0 bases from J, with 10 bases between. Here the CDR3 reads CASMGGASYEQYF. Written as DNA, the CDR3 is TGTGCCAGCATGGGGGGGGCCTCCTACGAGCAGTACTTC.

This clonotype has just a few counts. This chain connects TRBV7-9 to TRBJ2-2, with TRBD1 identical over 7 bases. The ends lost 4 bases at V and 4 bases at J; junction bases unmatched: 6. Per the germline V gene, CDR1 is SEHNR and CDR2 is FQNEAQ (reference sequence). This CDR3 is 15 amino acids long. The CDR3 coding sequence is TGTGCCAGCAGCTATCGGGACAGTCCCACCGGGGAGCTGTTTTTT. It is translated as CASSYRDSPTGELFF.

The gene calls are TRBV2 and TRBJ2-7; the match to TRBD1 covers 8 bases. Germline CDR1 reads SNHLY; CDR2 reads FYNNEI. The junction had 3 bases not matched to a gene; V was cut back by 8 bases and J by 0 bases. This CDR3 spans 13 amino acids. CDR3 sequence reads: CASGGTGSYEQYF. The CDR3 coding sequence is TGTGCCAGCGGGGGGACAGGCTCCTACGAGCAGTACTTC.

This clonotype was picked up many times. V and J are TRBV7-6 and TRBJ2-1; 7 positions agree with TRBD1. Germline CDR1 SGHVS, CDR2 FNYEAQ. J was trimmed by 3 bases and V by 5 bases; bases with no gene match: 4. The CDR3 consists of 14 residues. The CDR3 is CASSLTGVYNEQFF. The CDR3 DNA sequence: TGTGCCAGCAGCCTCACAGGGGTCTACAATGAGCAGTTCTTC.

This clonotype was observed at least ten times. The genes are TRBV7-2 and TRBJ2-1; TRBD2 agrees at 9 bases. The CDR3 is 17 amino acids. From germline, CDR1 is SGHTA and CDR2 FQGNSA. The J segment lost 4 bases and the V segment lost 1 base, leaving 8 bases of the junction unmatched. The CDR3 here is CASSLVGSTSGYNEQFF. CDR3 coding DNA: TGTGCCAGCAGCTTAGTTGGATCGACTAGCGGTTACAATGAGCAGTTCTTC.

The V gene is TRBV12-3 or TRBV12-4, the J gene TRBJ1-6; D may be TRBD1 (5 bases). V was clipped by 2 bases and J by 6 bases, with 11 bases between them. The length of the CDR3 is 15 residues. This CDR3 reads CASSLPGQFNSPLHF. Written as DNA, the CDR3 is TGTGCCAGCAGTTTACCCGGACAATTTAATTCACCCCTCCACTTT.

Ten or more counts support this clonotype. The chain uses TRBV7-2 and TRBJ2-6; 8 positions match TRBD1. Germline loops: CDR1 SGHTA, CDR2 FQGNSA. V lost 3 bases to trimming and J lost 0 bases; unmatched junction nucleotides: 7. The CDR3 loop spans 18 amino acids. The CDR3 spells CASSLKDRVYSGANVLTF. The DNA of the CDR3 is TGTGCCAGCAGCTTGAAGGACAGGGTTTACTCTGGGGCCAACGTCCTGACTTTC.

This sequence joins TRBV27 and TRBJ1-1; no definite D call. V was cut by 6 bases and J by 1 base, with 12 bases left in between. Germline lookup yields CDR1 MNHEY and CDR2 SMNVEV (reference sequence). The CDR3 spans 14 residues. CDR3 sequence (DNA): TGTGCCAGCAGCCTATTCGACGGGAACACTGAAGCTTTCTTT. Its translation is CASSLFDGNTEAFF.

The V and J genes are TRBV5-4 and TRBJ2-5; D is perhaps TRBD2 (5 bases). CDR1 is SGHNT, CDR2 YYREEE, per germline (reference sequence). V was shortened by 0 bases and J by 5 bases, with 11 bases between the two germline ends. CDR3 length equals 14 residues. The DNA of the CDR3 is TGTGCCAGCAGCTTGGGAGTGGGAGACGAGACCCAGTACTTC. This sequence encodes CASSLGVGDETQYF.